Below are 16 T cell receptor beta chains sequenced from a single sample in a study of blood T cell repertoires in COVID-19. Repertoires were generated with immunoSEQ multiplex PCR, while TCRdb's copy carries only in-frame clones and drops some. The top ten clones hold approximately 8.4% of a sample with some 46,000 clones, over 80% of them seen once. The sequencing sample was made of peripheral blood. The receptors were gathered from a man aged 50 to 59 with acute or convalescent COVID-19.

The genes are TRBV6-6 and TRBJ1-1, with TRBD1 matching over 7 bases. J gave up 0 bases and V 8 bases, and 9 bases lay outside the gene matches. The CDR3 consists of 15 residues. CDR1 is MNHNY and CDR2 is SVGAGI in the germline V gene (reference sequence). The CDR3 here is CASQFQQGLNTEAFF. The CDR3 DNA is TGTGCCAGCCAATTTCAACAGGGGTTGAACACTGAAGCTTTCTTT.

In DNA, the CDR3 is TGTGCCAGCAGCTTAAATTTAGCGGTATCTAGCACAGATACGCAGTATTTT. This sequence encodes CASSLNLAVSSTDTQYF. This chain uses TRBV7-9 with TRBJ2-3, with D perhaps TRBD2 (6 bases). The V gene's germline CDR1 is SEHNR and CDR2 FQNEAQ (reference sequence). The CDR3 is 17 amino acids. V was pared by 2 bases and J by 0 bases, with 15 bases between.

The chain is built from TRBV5-6 and TRBJ2-7, with 11 bases fitting TRBD2. V lost 1 base and J lost 3; bases outside the gene matches: 3. The germline V gene encodes CDR1 SGHDT and CDR2 YYEEEE. This CDR3 is 15 amino acids long. The CDR3 region has the DNA TGTGCCAGCAGCTTGACTAGCGGGGGAGGCTACGAGCAGTACTTC. Protein product: CASSLTSGGGYEQYF.

The rearrangement uses TRBV3-1 (or the pseudogene TRBV3-2) and TRBJ1-3; possible D gene TRBD1, 6 bases. V lost 5 bases, J lost 4 bases, and 9 bases lay in between. Germline V lookup: CDR1 LGHDT, CDR2 YNNKEL (reference sequence). The CDR3 is 13 amino acids. The CDR3 coding sequence is TGTGCCAGCAGCAAACAGGGCGGAAACACCATATATTTT. Translating gives CASSKQGGNTIYF.

V is TRBV4-1 and J is TRBJ2-5; TRBD2 matches at 11 bases. After removal of 4 bases from V and 5 bases from J, the junction contained 12 bases not matched to a gene. The germline V gene encodes CDR1 MGHRA and CDR2 YSYEKL. This CDR3 region has 17 residues. The CDR3 protein is CASSPLLAGASEETQYF. DNA of the CDR3: TGCGCCAGCAGCCCTCTACTAGCGGGGGCCTCAGAGGAGACCCAGTACTTC.

This sequence joins TRBV6-5 and TRBJ2-5, with 8 bases aligning to TRBD2. Germline V gives CDR1 MNHEY, CDR2 SVGAGI. The trim removed 4 bases at V and 5 bases at J, leaving 9 bases unmatched. The CDR3 loop spans 15 amino acids. CDR3 DNA sequence: TGTGCCAGCAGTTTCCGGGGGGGCCGGTATGAGACCCAGTACTTC. It codes for CASSFRGGRYETQYF.

The rearrangement joins TRBV19 to TRBJ2-3; TRBD2 agrees at 9 bases. V lost 4 bases, J lost 4 bases, and 3 bases stayed unmatched. The CDR3 is made up of 14 amino acids. Germline V gives CDR1 LNHDA, CDR2 SQIVND (reference sequence). In DNA form, the CDR3 reads TGTGCCAGTAGTAGCGGGAGGGCCGCAGATACGCAGTATTTT. Protein: CASSSGRAADTQYF.

This chain uses TRBV5-1 with TRBJ2-6; 7 bases are a match to TRBD1. Trimming cost V 10 bases and J 4 bases; bases outside gene matches: 17. Germline V gene sequence: CDR1 SGHRS, CDR2 YFSETQ. The CDR3 length is 17 residues. The CDR3 loop is CASGQALLYRGANVLTF. CDR3 DNA: TGCGCCTCCGGACAGGCACTTCTATATCGGGGGGCCAACGTCCTGACTTTC.

The chain has TRBV18 and TRBJ1-2; no firm D call. Germline V lookup: CDR1 KGHSH, CDR2 LQKENI. The ends were cut back, 3 bases at V and 8 bases at J, with 7 bases in the middle. CDR3 length: 11 residues. The CDR3 DNA reads TGTGCCAGCTCACCGGGCGAGGGCTACACCTTC. It translates to CASSPGEGYTF.

The CDR3 reads CASSLGGSRGYTF. The CDR3 nucleotides are TGTGCCAGCAGCTTAGGCGGGTCGCGGGGCTACACCTTC. The chain uses TRBV11-2 and TRBJ1-2; D is undetermined. Germline V gene sequence: CDR1 SGHAT, CDR2 FQNNGV. The CDR3 is made up of 13 amino acids. V shed 1 base and J shed 8 bases, with 11 bases lying between them.

This chain connects TRBV5-5 to TRBJ2-7; TRBD2 matches at 14 bases. V lost 4 bases to trimming and J lost 3 bases; unmatched junction nucleotides: 3. The CDR3 is made up of 15 amino acids. Germline CDR1 is SGHKS and CDR2 is YYEKEE (reference sequence). The chain's CDR3 is CASSETSGGVYEQYF. The CDR3 nucleotides are TGTGCCAGCAGCGAGACTAGCGGGGGGGTCTACGAGCAGTACTTC.

The chain carries TRBV6-4 and TRBJ2-1; possibly TRBD1 for D (5 bases). Trimming left V 3 bases short and J 1 base short, with 13 bases between. The CDR3 length is 16 residues. Germline values: CDR1 MRHNA, CDR2 SNTAGT. DNA of the CDR3: TGTGCCAGCAGTGAGGCAGGGCTGATGTCCTACAATGAGCAGTTCTTC. Translated, it gives CASSEAGLMSYNEQFF.

This rearrangement joins TRBV3-1 (or the pseudogene TRBV3-2) to TRBJ2-1; unclear D gene. The germline V and J ends were trimmed by 4 bases and 4 bases, with 5 bases remaining between them. CDR3 length: 12 amino acids. Per germline, CDR1 LGHDT and CDR2 YNNKEL (reference sequence). The CDR3, as DNA: TGTGCCAGCAGCCCGGAGTACAATGAGCAGTTCTTC. It yields the protein CASSPEYNEQFF.

This chain uses TRBV21-1 with TRBJ1-4; the D segment call TRBD1 is taken from the table without a DNA check. TRBV21-1 is marked as a pseudogene. CDR3 length equals 17 residues. For the CDR3, the DNA is TGTGCCAGCAGCAACGGGGACAGGGGGCCGAGGAATGAAAAACTGTTTTTT. Encoded protein: CASSNGDRGPRNEKLFF.

The chain employs TRBV19 and TRBJ2-3, with a weak D call TRBD1 (6 bases). Trimming pared 5 bases from V and 2 bases from J, leaving 14 bases between. CDR3 length: 15 residues. In germline, CDR1 is LNHDA, CDR2 SQIVND (reference sequence). The CDR3 nucleotides are TGTGCCAGTAGTCCTCAGGGGATCTTCACAGATACGCAGTATTTT. The encoded protein is CASSPQGIFTDTQYF.

The chain combines TRBV19 with TRBJ1-5, with TRBD1 as a possible D gene (5 bases). This CDR3 contains 16 residues. The V gene lost 3 bases and the J gene lost 2 bases, with 14 bases spanning the gap. Germline V gene data show CDR1 as LNHDA and CDR2 as SQIVND (reference sequence). The CDR3 here is CASSIGRTLRNQPQHF. The CDR3 nucleotides read TGTGCCAGTAGTATCGGGAGGACACTCCGCAATCAGCCCCAGCATTTT.